This entry concerns a single T cell receptor beta chain. The data were obtained in a study of control samples from healthy donors and cancer patients. The CDR3 sequence is 18 residues long. With 5 bases removed from V and 0 bases from J, the gap between germline ends came to 20 bases. Germline CDR1 reads SGHVS; CDR2 reads FQNEAQ. Repertoires were generated with immunoSEQ multiplex PCR, while TCRdb's copy carries only in-frame clones and drops some. The repertoire includes 110,000 to 150,000 clones, under 90% of them detected once, and roughly 5% sits in the top ten. V gene TRBV7-8 combines with J gene TRBJ1-3; D remains ambiguous. The sample taken for sequencing was blood. The TCR originated in a young man in good health. Written as DNA, the CDR3 is TGTGCCAGCAGCCCAAAAGTCTCAGGCCTCCTCTCTGGAAACACCATATATTTT. Translated, it gives CASSPKVSGLLSGNTIYF.